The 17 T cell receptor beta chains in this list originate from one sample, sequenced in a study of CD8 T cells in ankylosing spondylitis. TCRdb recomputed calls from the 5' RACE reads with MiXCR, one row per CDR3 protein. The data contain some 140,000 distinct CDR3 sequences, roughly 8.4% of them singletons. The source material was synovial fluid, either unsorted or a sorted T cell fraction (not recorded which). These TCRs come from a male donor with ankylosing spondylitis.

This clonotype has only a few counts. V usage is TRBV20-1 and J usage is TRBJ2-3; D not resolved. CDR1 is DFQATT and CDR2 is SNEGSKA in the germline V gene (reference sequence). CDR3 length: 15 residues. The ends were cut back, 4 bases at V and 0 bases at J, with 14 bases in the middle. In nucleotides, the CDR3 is TGCAGTGCTAACATGGGGTTTTCTAGCACAGATACGCAGTATTTT. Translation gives CSANMGFSSTDTQYF.

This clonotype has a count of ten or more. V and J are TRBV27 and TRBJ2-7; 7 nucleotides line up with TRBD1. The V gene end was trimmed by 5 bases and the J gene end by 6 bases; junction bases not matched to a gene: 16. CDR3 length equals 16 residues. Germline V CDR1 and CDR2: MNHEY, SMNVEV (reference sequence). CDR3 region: CASSPLGAGGRGEQYF. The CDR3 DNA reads TGTGCCAGCAGTCCCCTAGGTGCAGGGGGTCGGGGCGAGCAGTACTTC.

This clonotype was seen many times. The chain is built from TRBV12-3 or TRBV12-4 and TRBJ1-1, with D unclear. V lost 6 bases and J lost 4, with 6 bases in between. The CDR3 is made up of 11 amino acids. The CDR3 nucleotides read TGTGCCAGCAGCCCCTCCACTGAAGCTTTCTTT. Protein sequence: CASSPSTEAFF.

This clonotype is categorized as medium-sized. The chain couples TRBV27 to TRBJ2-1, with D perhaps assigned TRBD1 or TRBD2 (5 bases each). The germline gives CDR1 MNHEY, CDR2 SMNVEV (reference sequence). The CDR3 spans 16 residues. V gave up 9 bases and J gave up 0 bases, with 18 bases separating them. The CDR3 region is CASASYLGGSYNEQFF. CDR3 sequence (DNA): TGTGCCAGTGCCTCCTACCTTGGGGGCTCCTACAATGAGCAGTTCTTC.

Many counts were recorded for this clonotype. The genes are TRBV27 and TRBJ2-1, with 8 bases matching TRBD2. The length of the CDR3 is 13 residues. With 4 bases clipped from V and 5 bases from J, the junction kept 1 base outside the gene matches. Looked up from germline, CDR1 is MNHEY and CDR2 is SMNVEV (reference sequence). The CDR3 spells CASSWTSHNEQFF. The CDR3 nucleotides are TGTGCCAGCAGTTGGACTAGCCACAATGAGCAGTTCTTC.

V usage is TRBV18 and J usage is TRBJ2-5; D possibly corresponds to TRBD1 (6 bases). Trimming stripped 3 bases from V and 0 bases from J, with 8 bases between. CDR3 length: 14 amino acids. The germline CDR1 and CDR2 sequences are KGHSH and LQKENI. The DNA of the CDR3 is TGTGCCAGCTCACCCCGGGACAACCAAGAGACCCAGTACTTC. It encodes CASSPRDNQETQYF. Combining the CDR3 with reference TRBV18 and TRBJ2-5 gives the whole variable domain NAGVMQNPRHLVRRRGQEARLRCSPMKGHSHVYWYRQLPEEGLKFMVYLQKENIIDESGMPKERFSAEFPKEGPSILRIQQVVRGDSAAYFCASSPRDNQETQYFGPGTRLLVL.

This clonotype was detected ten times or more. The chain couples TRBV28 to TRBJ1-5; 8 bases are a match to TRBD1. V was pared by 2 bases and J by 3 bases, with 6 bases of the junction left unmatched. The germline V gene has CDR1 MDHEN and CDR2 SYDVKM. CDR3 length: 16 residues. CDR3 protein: CASSLLGQGHNQPQHF. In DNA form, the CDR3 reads TGTGCCAGCAGTTTACTCGGACAGGGACACAATCAGCCCCAGCATTTT.

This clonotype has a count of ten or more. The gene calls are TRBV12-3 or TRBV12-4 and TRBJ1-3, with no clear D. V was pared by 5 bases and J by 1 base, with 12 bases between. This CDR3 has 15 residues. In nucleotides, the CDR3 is TGTGCCAGCAGTCCGAGACGGTTATCTGGAAACACCATATATTTT. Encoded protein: CASSPRRLSGNTIYF.

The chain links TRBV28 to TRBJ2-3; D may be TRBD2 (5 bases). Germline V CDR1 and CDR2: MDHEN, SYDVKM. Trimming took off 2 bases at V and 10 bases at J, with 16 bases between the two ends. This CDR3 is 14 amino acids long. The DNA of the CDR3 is TGTGCCAGCAGTTTACCGGACTCCCGAAGGGCGCAGTATTTT. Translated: CASSLPDSRRAQYF.

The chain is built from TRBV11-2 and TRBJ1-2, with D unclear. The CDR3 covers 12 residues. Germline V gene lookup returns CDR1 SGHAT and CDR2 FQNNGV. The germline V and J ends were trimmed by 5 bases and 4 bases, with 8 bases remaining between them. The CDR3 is CASSILGYGYTF. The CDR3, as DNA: TGTGCCAGCAGCATTTTGGGCTATGGCTACACCTTC.

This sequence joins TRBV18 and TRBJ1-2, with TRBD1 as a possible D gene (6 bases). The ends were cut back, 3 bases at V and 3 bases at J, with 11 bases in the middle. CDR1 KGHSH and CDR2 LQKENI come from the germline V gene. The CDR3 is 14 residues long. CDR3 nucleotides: TGTGCCAGCTCACCCTCACAGGGTGACTATGGCTACACCTTC. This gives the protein CASSPSQGDYGYTF.

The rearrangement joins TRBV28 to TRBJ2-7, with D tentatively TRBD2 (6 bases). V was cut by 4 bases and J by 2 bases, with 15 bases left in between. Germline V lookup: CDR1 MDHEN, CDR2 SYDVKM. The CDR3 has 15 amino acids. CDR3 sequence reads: CASSSPGLAPYEQYF. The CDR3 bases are TGTGCCAGCAGTTCCCCGGGACTCGCCCCCTACGAGCAGTACTTC.

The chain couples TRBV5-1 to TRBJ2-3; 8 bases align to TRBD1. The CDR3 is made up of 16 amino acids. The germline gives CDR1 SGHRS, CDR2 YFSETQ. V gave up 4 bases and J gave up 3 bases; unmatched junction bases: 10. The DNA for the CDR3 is TGCGCCAGCAGCGGGACCGGACAGGGTGGGACAGATACGCAGTATTTT. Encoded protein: CASSGTGQGGTDTQYF.

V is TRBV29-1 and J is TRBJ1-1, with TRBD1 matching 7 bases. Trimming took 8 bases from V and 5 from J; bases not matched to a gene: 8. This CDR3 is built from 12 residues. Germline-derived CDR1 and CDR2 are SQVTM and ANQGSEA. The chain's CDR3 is CSMTGRETEAFF. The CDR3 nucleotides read TGCAGCATGACAGGGAGGGAAACTGAAGCTTTCTTT.

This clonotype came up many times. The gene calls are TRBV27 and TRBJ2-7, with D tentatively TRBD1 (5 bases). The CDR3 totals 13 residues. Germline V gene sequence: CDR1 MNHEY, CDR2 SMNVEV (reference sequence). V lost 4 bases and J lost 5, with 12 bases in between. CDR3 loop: CASSSVGQNEQYF. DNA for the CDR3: TGTGCCAGCAGTTCTGTGGGGCAGAACGAGCAGTACTTC.

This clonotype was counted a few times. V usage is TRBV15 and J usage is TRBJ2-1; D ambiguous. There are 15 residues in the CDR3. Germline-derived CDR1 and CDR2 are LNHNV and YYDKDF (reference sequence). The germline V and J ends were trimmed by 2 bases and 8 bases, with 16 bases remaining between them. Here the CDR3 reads CATSRLEDLLYEQFF. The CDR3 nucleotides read TGTGCCACCAGCAGACTAGAGGACCTTCTGTATGAGCAGTTCTTC.

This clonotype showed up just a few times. CDR3 in DNA: TGTGCCAGCAGCTTAGGGGTGTTGGGTCCCCCTCGGACCGGGGAGCTGTTTTTT. Translated: CASSLGVLGPPRTGELFF. The J gene is TRBJ2-2, the V gene TRBV11-2, with D uncertain. Germline V gene lookup returns CDR1 SGHAT and CDR2 FQNNGV. V was trimmed by 1 base and J by 5 bases, leaving 20 bases between them. CDR3 length: 18 residues.